This passage covers 21 T cell receptor beta chains from one sample sequenced in a study of blood T cells in healthy people across ages (dated by TCRdb to about 2015). The method was 5' RACE. Instrument on record: Illumina HiSeq 2500. A second roughly 6 to 12 cycle PCR used a sample-barcoded 5' primer and a J-beta primer mix. Using fastp at Q25 and MiXCR, TCRdb reprocessed the public reads and kept productive beta chains. A single entry per CDR3 protein holds the most common genes and DNA from its merged rows. For this sample there are roughly 1,100,000 distinct CDR3 sequences; less than 25% appear just once. In total, the top ten clones hold 0.65% to 0.75% of the sample. These sequences were also reported in another study, on T cells of mothers and their children.

Sequencing was carried out using blood. These receptors originate from a girl aged 2-10 years in good health.

The genes are TRBV5-6 and TRBJ1-2, with D maybe TRBD1 (5 bases). Germline CDR1 and CDR2: SGHDT and YYEEEE. The CDR3 consists of 14 residues. V was shortened by 4 bases and J by 4 bases, with 14 bases between the two germline ends. CDR3 sequence reads: CASSIGDGSYGYTF. CDR3 in DNA: TGTGCCAGCAGCATAGGGGACGGTAGCTATGGCTACACCTTC.

The chain couples TRBV19 to TRBJ2-3; 7 bases match TRBD2. V dropped 3 bases and J dropped 2; count of bases not matched to a gene: 5. Germline values: CDR1 LNHDA, CDR2 SQIVND (reference sequence). The CDR3 extends over 15 amino acids. CDR3 bases: TGTGCCAGTAGTATTCAAGCGGGGAACACAGATACGCAGTATTTT. Its translation: CASSIQAGNTDTQYF.

This chain connects TRBV20-1 to TRBJ1-4, with D possibly being TRBD1 (6 bases). CDR1 is DFQATT and CDR2 is SNEGSKA in the germline V gene (reference sequence). This CDR3 has 15 residues. V lost 0 bases, J lost 7 bases, and 15 bases lay in between. CDR3 protein: CSARDRDRSIEKLFF. The CDR3, as DNA: TGCAGTGCTAGAGATCGAGACAGGTCCATTGAAAAACTGTTTTTT.

The chain combines TRBV10-3 with TRBJ2-5; D uncertain. The germline CDR1 and CDR2 sequences are ENHRY and SYGVKD. The CDR3 consists of 14 residues. V shed 0 bases and J shed 1 base, with 6 bases lying between them. The CDR3 DNA follows: TGTGCCATCAGTGAGTCGACTCCCCAAGAGACCCAGTACTTC. This codes for CAISESTPQETQYF.

This chain joins TRBV7-2 and TRBJ1-5; TRBD1 might be the D (5 bases). Trimming pared 1 base from V and 4 bases from J, leaving 8 bases between. The CDR3 spans 14 residues. The V gene's germline CDR1 is SGHTA and CDR2 FQGNSA. The CDR3 region is CASSLDPGNQPQHF. DNA for the CDR3: TGTGCCAGCAGCTTAGATCCAGGGAATCAGCCCCAGCATTTT.

CDR3 region: CASGPMDGPYEQYF. In DNA form, the CDR3 reads TGTGCTAGTGGTCCGATGGACGGCCCCTACGAGCAGTACTTC. The gene calls are TRBV12-5 and TRBJ2-7, with unresolved D. CDR1 and CDR2 (germline): LGHNT, FRNRAP. The CDR3 length is 14 residues. V lost 5 bases, J lost 2 bases, and 13 bases lay in between. Variable domain in full (rest from reference TRBV12-5 and TRBJ2-7): DARVTQTPRHKVTEMGQEVTMRCQPILGHNTVFWYRQTMMQGLELLAYFRNRAPLDDSGMPKDRFSAEMPDATLATLKIQPSEPRDSAVYFCASGPMDGPYEQYFGPGTRLTVT.

Comment on this clonotype: A much larger clone lies one base from this, so it may be a read error. This CDR3 is CASNALAGDNEKLFF. CDR3 in DNA: TGTGCCAGCAATGCCCTGGCAGGGGATAATGAAAAACTGTTTTTT. This chain joins TRBV28 and TRBJ1-4; D is perhaps TRBD1 (6 bases). V lost 7 bases and J lost 4, with 16 bases in between. This CDR3 spans 15 amino acids. Germline V CDR1 and CDR2: MDHEN, SYDVKM.

The chain links TRBV29-1 to TRBJ2-5, with 7 nucleotides matching TRBD2. The V segment lost 7 bases and the J segment 3 bases; nucleotides outside the gene matches: 5. This CDR3 has 12 amino acids. CDR1 is SQVTM and CDR2 is ANQGSEA in the germline V gene. The CDR3 DNA reads TGCAGCGGGACTAGTTCTAAAGAGACCCAGTACTTC. Protein product: CSGTSSKETQYF. Combining the CDR3 with reference TRBV29-1 and TRBJ2-5 gives the whole variable domain SAVISQKPSRDICQRGTSLTIQCQVDSQVTMMFWYRQQPGQSLTLIATANQGSEATYESGFVIDKFPISRPNLTFSTLTVSNMSPEDSSIYLCSGTSSKETQYFGPGTRLLVL.

This clonotype was picked up a small number of times. V gene TRBV11-1 combines with J gene TRBJ2-5, with 8 bases that match TRBD2. The trim removed 3 bases at V and 0 bases at J, leaving 6 bases unmatched. The CDR3 is 16 amino acids. Germline CDR1 reads SGHAT; CDR2 reads FQDESV (reference sequence). CDR3 amino acids: CASSFAKRGYQETQYF. The CDR3 DNA is TGTGCCAGCAGCTTTGCCAAGCGGGGGTACCAAGAGACCCAGTACTTC.

This clonotype was counted only a few times. The chain couples TRBV29-1 to TRBJ1-1; weak D call: TRBD1 (6 bases). In germline, CDR1 is SQVTM, CDR2 ANQGSEA. V shed 5 bases and J shed 0 bases, with 10 bases lying between them. The CDR3 spans 13 residues. The CDR3 DNA is TGCAGCGTTCCGGACAGCCTGAACACTGAAGCTTTCTTT. As protein: CSVPDSLNTEAFF.

The table lists this clonotype with a few counts. The chain has TRBV29-1 and TRBJ2-3; no firm D call. The V end was cut by 4 bases, the J end by 0 bases, with 5 bases between. Looked up from germline, CDR1 is SQVTM and CDR2 is ANQGSEA. CDR3 size: 12 residues. The CDR3 sequence: CSVGVSTDTQYF. CDR3 DNA: TGCAGCGTTGGAGTTAGCACAGATACGCAGTATTTT.

This chain links TRBV5-1 with TRBJ2-5, with D perhaps assigned TRBD1 or TRBD2 (6 bases each). CDR1 and CDR2 (germline): SGHRS, YFSETQ. The V and J ends lost 9 bases and 3 bases respectively, with 18 bases between them. CDR3 length: 14 residues. The CDR3: CATRRGRGEETQYF. CDR3 sequence (DNA): TGCGCCACCAGACGGGGGCGCGGAGAAGAGACCCAGTACTTC.

Comments on this clonotype: The junction shows a germline mismatch at one end, possibly a read error. The genes are TRBV12-3 or TRBV12-4 and TRBJ2-7; D gene ambiguous. The CDR3 has 12 residues. The CDR3 reads CASRLGGPFPYF. CDR3 DNA: TGTGCCAGCAGGTTAGGTGGGCCCTTTCCTTACTTC.

This clonotype showed up many times. This rearrangement joins TRBV14 to TRBJ2-1; unclear D gene. The CDR3 totals 15 residues. V was trimmed by 4 bases and J by 0 bases, leaving 10 bases between them. Germline CDR1 and CDR2: SGHDN and FVKESK. Here the CDR3 DNA reads TGTGCCAGCAGCCGAGACCTACTCTCCTACAATGAGCAGTTCTTC. Protein sequence: CASSRDLLSYNEQFF. Combining the CDR3 with reference TRBV14 and TRBJ2-1 gives the whole variable domain EAGVTQFPSHSVIEKGQTVTLRCDPISGHDNLYWYRRVMGKEIKFLLHFVKESKQDESGMPNNRFLAERTGGTYSTLKVQPAELEDSGVYFCASSRDLLSYNEQFFGPGTRLTVL.

The gene calls are TRBV6-2 or TRBV6-3 and TRBJ2-3, with D perhaps TRBD1 or TRBD2 (5 bases each). This CDR3 comprises 15 residues. Germline V gene data show CDR1 as MNHEY and CDR2 as SVGEGT. The V gene lost 2 bases and the J gene lost 2 bases, with 11 bases spanning the gap. The CDR3 coding sequence is TGTGCCAGCAGTTACCGGGGCGGAAACACAGATACGCAGTATTTT. Protein sequence: CASSYRGGNTDTQYF.

The chain uses TRBV7-6 and TRBJ2-2; 7 nucleotides line up with TRBD1. Germline trimming cut 2 bases from V and 5 bases from J; bases unmatched to any gene: 11. CDR3 length: 17 amino acids. Germline V gene data show CDR1 as SGHVS and CDR2 as FNYEAQ. The CDR3 DNA reads as TGTGCCAGCAGCTTAAGACAGGGCCACCCAGTAACCGGGGAGCTGTTTTTT. Encoded protein: CASSLRQGHPVTGELFF.

The rearrangement uses TRBV28 and TRBJ2-5, with 7 nucleotides matching TRBD1. The CDR3 has 19 amino acids. Looked up from germline, CDR1 is MDHEN and CDR2 is SYDVKM. The trim removed 6 bases at V and 4 bases at J, leaving 23 bases unmatched. CDR3 nucleotides: TGTGCCAGCAGCCGAACCAGGGGGACCCTGGTGGACCCTACAGAGACCCAGTACTTC. Translating gives CASSRTRGTLVDPTETQYF.

In DNA, the CDR3 is TGTGCCAGCAGTTTGTGGGGATTCCAAAACGAGCAGTACTTC. Translated, it gives CASSLWGFQNEQYF. The gene calls are TRBV12-3 or TRBV12-4 and TRBJ2-7; D remains ambiguous. This CDR3 comprises 14 residues. The V gene lost 3 bases and the J gene lost 5 bases, with 14 bases spanning the gap.

This clonotype was counted between two and nine times. The rearrangement uses TRBV7-3 and TRBJ2-1; 9 bases agree with TRBD2. V lost 5 bases, J lost 4 bases, and 3 bases stayed unmatched. Looked up from germline, CDR1 is SGHTA and CDR2 is FQGTGA. The CDR3 is 14 amino acids. CDR3 nucleotide sequence: TGTGCCAGCAGCGCTAGCGGGGAATACAATGAGCAGTTCTTC. This gives the protein CASSASGEYNEQFF.

This clonotype showed up just a few times. The CDR3 bases are TGTGCCAGCAGTTTTGGGGACTACTCACCCCTCCACTTT. It yields the protein CASSFGDYSPLHF. The chain links TRBV12-3 or TRBV12-4 to TRBJ1-6; D is perhaps TRBD1 (5 bases). V gave up 3 bases and J gave up 10 bases, with 10 bases separating them. CDR3 size: 13 residues.

The sample holds one count of this clonotype. The chain couples TRBV29-1 to TRBJ2-6; tentative D call: TRBD2 (7 bases). The CDR3 is made up of 15 amino acids. V lost 4 bases and J 0 bases, leaving 10 bases between the germline ends. Germline CDR1 SQVTM, CDR2 ANQGSEA. The CDR3 is CSVGGGASGANVLTF. CDR3 DNA: TGCAGCGTTGGTGGGGGGGCCTCTGGGGCCAACGTCCTGACTTTC.